This T cell receptor beta chain originates from a study of patients and donors after allogeneic stem cell transplantation. V lost 5 bases, J lost 7 bases, and 5 bases stayed unmatched. The CDR3 has 12 amino acids. Germline loops: CDR1 PRHDT, CDR2 FYEKMQ (reference sequence). TCRdb fed the RT-PCR reads into MiXCR, producing one record per CDR3 protein. The sample lists about 110,000 distinct CDR3 sequences, 35% seen once, with around 30% in the top ten. Sequenced input: blood, either unsorted or a sorted T cell fraction (not recorded which). The clonotype comes from a human donor who was either an allogeneic HSCT recipient or a stem cell or donor lymphocyte infusion donor (not recorded which). It is not recorded whose cells these are; they may come from a transplant donor. The chain links TRBV13 to TRBJ2-7, with 7 bases aligning to TRBD1. The CDR3 is CASSEGAREQYF. CDR3 coding DNA: TGTGCCAGCAGCGAGGGGGCCAGGGAGCAGTACTTC.